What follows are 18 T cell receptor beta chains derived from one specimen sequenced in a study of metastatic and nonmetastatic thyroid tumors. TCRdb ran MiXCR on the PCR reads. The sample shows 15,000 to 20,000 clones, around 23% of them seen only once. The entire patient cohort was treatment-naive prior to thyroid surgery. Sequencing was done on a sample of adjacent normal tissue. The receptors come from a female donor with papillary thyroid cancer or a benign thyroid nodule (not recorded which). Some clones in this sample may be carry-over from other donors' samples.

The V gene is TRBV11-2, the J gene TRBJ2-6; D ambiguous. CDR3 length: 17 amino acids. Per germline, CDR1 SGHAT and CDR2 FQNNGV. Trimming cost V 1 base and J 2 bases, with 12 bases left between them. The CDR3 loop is CASSLVPKRTGANVLTF. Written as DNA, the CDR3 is TGTGCCAGCAGCTTAGTACCCAAAAGAACTGGGGCCAACGTCCTGACTTTC.

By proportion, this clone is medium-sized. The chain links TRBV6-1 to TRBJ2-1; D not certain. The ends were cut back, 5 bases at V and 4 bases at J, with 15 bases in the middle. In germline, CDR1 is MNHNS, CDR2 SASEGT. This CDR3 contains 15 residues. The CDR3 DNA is TGTGCCAGCAGTCAGGATGGATCCCGTTACAATGAGCAGTTCTTC. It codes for CASSQDGSRYNEQFF.

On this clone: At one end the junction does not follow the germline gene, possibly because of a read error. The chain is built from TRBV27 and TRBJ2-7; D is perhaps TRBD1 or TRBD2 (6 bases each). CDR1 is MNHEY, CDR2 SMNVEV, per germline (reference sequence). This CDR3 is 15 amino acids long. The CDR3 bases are TGTGCCAGCATTCCCCAAGGCGGTCCCGGGGGCGAGCAGCACTTC. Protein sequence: CASIPQGGPGGEQHF.

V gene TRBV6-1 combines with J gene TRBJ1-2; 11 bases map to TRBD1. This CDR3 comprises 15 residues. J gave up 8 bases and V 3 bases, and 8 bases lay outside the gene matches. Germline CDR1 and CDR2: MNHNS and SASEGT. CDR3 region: CASSEDRGRLWGYTF. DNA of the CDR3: TGTGCCAGCAGTGAGGACAGGGGGCGGTTGTGGGGCTACACCTTC.

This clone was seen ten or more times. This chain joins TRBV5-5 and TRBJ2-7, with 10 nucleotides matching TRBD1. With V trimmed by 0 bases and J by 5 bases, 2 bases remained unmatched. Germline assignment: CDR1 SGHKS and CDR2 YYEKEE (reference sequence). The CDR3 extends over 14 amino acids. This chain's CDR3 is CASSLGDRGDEQYF. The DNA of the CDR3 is TGTGCCAGCAGCTTGGGGGACAGGGGCGACGAGCAGTACTTC. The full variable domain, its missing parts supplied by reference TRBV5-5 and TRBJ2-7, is DAGVTQSPTHLIKTRGQQVTLRCSPISGHKSVSWYQQVLGQGPQFIFQYYEKEERGRGNFPDRFSARQFPNYSSELNVNALLLGDSALYLCASSLGDRGDEQYFGPGTRLTVT.

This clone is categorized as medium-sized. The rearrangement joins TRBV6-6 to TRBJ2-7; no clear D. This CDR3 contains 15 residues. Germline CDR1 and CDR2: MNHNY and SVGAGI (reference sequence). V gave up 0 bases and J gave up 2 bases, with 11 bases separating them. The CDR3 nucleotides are TGTGCCAGCAGTTACTCGCGGAAGAATACCTACGAGCAGTACTTC. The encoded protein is CASSYSRKNTYEQYF.

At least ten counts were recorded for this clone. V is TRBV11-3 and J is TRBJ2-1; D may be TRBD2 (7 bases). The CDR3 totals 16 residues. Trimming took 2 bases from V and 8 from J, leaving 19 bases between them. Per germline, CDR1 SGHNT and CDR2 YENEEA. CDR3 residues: CASSLLSRGARDEQFF. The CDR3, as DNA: TGTGCCAGCAGCTTACTAAGTCGGGGGGCGCGAGATGAGCAGTTCTTC. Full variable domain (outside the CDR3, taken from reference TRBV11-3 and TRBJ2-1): EAGVVQSPRYKIIEKKQPVAFWCNPISGHNTLYWYLQNLGQGPELLIRYENEEAVDDSQLPKDRFSAERLKGVDSTLKIQPAELGDSAVYLCASSLLSRGARDEQFFGPGTRLTVL.

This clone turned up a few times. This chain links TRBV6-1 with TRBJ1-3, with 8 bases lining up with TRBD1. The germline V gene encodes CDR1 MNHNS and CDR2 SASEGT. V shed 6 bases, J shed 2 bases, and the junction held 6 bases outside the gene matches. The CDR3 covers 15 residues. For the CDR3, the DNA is TGTGCCAGCAGACAGGGGGGGAGGCCTGGAAACACCATATATTTT. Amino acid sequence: CASRQGGRPGNTIYF.

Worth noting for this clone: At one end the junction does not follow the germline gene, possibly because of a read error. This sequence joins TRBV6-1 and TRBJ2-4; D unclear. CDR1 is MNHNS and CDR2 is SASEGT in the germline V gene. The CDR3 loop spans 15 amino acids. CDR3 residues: CASSEAGHRKNIQYF. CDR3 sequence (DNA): TGTGCCAGCAGCGAAGCTGGGCATCGAAAAAACATTCAGTACTTC.

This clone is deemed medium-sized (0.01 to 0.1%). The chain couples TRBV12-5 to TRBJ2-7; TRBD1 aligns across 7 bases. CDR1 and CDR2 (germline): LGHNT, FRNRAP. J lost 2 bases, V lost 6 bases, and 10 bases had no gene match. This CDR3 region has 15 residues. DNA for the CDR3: TGTGCTAGTGGCCCCGGTAGGGGGCGAACCTACGAGCAGTACTTC. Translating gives CASGPGRGRTYEQYF.

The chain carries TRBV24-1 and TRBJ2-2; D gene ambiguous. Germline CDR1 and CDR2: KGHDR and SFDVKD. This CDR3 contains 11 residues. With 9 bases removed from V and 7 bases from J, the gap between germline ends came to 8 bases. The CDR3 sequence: CATGYSGELFF. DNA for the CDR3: TGTGCCACCGGTTACAGCGGGGAGCTGTTTTTT.

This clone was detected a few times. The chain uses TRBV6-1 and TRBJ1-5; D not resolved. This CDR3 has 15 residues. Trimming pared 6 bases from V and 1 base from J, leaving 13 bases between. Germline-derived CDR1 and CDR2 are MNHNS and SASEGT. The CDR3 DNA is TGTGCCAGCAGGGGGTCGGTAGCGAGCAATCAGCCCCAGCATTTT. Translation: CASRGSVASNQPQHF.

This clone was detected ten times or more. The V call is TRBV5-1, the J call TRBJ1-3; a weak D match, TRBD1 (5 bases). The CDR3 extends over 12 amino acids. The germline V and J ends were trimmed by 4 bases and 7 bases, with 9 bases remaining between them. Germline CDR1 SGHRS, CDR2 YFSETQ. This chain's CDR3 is CASSPRGNTIYF. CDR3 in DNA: TGCGCCAGCAGCCCCCGGGGGAACACCATATATTTT.

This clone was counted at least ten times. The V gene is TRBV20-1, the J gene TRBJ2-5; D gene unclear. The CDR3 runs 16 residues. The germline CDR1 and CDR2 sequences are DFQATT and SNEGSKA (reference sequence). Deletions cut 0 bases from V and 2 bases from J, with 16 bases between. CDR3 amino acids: CSARDEQTKVQETQYF. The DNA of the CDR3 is TGCAGTGCTAGAGATGAACAAACAAAAGTACAAGAGACCCAGTACTTC.

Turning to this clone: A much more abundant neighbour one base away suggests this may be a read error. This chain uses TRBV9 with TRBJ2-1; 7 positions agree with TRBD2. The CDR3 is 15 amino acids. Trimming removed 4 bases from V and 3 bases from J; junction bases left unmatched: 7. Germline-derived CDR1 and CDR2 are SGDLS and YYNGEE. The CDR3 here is CASSIGGRLYNEQFF. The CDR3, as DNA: TGTGCCAGCAGCATAGGCGGGAGACTCTACAATGAGCAGTTCTTC.

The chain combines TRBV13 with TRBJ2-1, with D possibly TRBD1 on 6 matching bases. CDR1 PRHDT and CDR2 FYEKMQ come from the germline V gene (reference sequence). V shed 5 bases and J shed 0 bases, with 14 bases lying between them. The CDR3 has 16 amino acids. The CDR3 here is CASSDPGEGSYNEQFF. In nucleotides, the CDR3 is TGTGCCAGCAGCGACCCAGGGGAAGGCTCCTACAATGAGCAGTTCTTC.

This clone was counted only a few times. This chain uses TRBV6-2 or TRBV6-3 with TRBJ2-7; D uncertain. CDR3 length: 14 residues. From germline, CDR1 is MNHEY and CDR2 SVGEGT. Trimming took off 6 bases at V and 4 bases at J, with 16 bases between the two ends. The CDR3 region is CASSSRLNMYEQYF. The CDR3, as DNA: TGTGCCAGCAGCTCTAGATTAAATATGTACGAGCAGTACTTC.

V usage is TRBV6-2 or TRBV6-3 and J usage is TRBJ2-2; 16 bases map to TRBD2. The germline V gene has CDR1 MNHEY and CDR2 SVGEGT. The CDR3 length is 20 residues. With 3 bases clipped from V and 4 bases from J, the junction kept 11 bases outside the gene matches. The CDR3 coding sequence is TGTGCCAGCAGTTATAACCTGGGACTAGCGGGAGGGCCGGGCACCGGGGAGCTGTTTTTT. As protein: CASSYNLGLAGGPGTGELFF.